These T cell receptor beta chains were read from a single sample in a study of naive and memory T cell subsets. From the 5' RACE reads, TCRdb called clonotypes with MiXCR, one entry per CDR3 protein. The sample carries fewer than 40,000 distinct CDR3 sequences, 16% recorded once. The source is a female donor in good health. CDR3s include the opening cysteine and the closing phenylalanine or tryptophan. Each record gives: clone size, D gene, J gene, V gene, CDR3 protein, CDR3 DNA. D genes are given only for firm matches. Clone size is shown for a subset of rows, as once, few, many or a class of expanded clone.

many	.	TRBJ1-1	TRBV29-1	CSVEVGPGNTEAFF	TGCAGCGTTGAAGTGGGACCCGGGAACACTGAAGCTTTCTTT
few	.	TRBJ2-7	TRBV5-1	CASSLGSSAREQYF	TGCGCCAGCAGCTTGGGTAGCAGTGCACGCGAGCAGTACTTC
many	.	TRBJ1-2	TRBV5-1	CASSLGVNYGYTF	TGCGCCAGCAGCTTGGGAGTTAACTATGGCTACACCTTC
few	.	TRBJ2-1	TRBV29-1	CSVEDHRVASYNEQFF	TGCAGCGTTGAAGATCACAGGGTTGCGTCCTACAATGAGCAGTTCTTC
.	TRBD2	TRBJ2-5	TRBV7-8	CASSPASGGAGETQYF	TGTGCCAGCAGCCCCGCAAGCGGGGGGGCCGGAGAGACCCAGTACTTC
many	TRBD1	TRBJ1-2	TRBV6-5	CASSSRQGGYTF	TGTGCCAGCAGTTCCCGACAGGGAGGCTACACCTTC
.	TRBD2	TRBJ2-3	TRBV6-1	CASMSGLAGRADTQYF	TGTGCCAGCATGTCAGGACTAGCGGGGAGGGCAGATACGCAGTATTTT
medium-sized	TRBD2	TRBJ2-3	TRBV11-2	CASSSRLAGDATDTQYF	TGTGCCAGCAGCTCGAGACTAGCGGGGGACGCCACAGATACGCAGTATTTT
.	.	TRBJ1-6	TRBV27	CASRPGYNSPLHF	TGTGCCAGCAGACCCGGTTATAATTCACCCCTCCACTTT
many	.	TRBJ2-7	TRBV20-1	CSARDRAGQYF	TGCAGTGCTAGAGATCGGGCAGGGCAGTACTTC
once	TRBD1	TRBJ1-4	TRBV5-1	CASSVTGELFF	TGCGCCAGCAGCGTGACAGGGGAACTGTTTTTT
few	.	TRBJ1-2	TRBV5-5	CASSLGHSLYGYTF	TGTGCCAGCAGCTTAGGACACTCACTCTATGGCTACACCTTC
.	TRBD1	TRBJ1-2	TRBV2	CASSTLGQGYGYTF	TGTGCCAGCAGTACCCTGGGACAGGGATATGGCTACACCTTC
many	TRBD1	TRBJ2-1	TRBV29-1	CSVDGTGLYNEQFF	TGCAGCGTTGACGGGACAGGGTTATACAATGAGCAGTTCTTC
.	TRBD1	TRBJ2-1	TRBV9	CASSVDRVIDEQFF	TGTGCCAGCAGCGTGGACAGGGTGATCGATGAGCAGTTCTTC
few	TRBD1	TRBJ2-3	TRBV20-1	CSAKTGTGYTDTQYF	TGCAGTGCTAAAACCGGGACAGGGTACACAGATACGCAGTATTTT
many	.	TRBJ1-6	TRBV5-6	CASSLGSDISYNSPLHF	TGTGCCAGCAGCTTGGGGTCGGATATCTCCTATAATTCACCCCTCCACTTT
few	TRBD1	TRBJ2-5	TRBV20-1	CSARSMTGGEGETQYF	TGCAGTGCTAGATCGATGACAGGGGGCGAAGGAGAGACCCAGTACTTC
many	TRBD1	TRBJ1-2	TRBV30	CAWLQGDNYGYTF	TGTGCCTGGCTTCAGGGGGATAACTATGGCTACACCTTC
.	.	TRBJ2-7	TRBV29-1	CSVQGGPDPYEQYF	TGCAGCGTTCAGGGGGGCCCTGACCCCTACGAGCAGTACTTC
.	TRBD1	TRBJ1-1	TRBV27	CASSPGTENTEAFF	TGTGCCAGCAGTCCAGGGACAGAGAACACTGAAGCTTTCTTT
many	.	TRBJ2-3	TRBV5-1	CASTLRGRGTDTQYF	TGCGCCAGCACCCTCAGGGGGAGGGGCACAGATACGCAGTATTTT
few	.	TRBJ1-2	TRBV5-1	CASSLEGQGSDGDTF	TGCGCCAGCAGCTTGGAGGGGCAGGGGTCGGATGGCGACACCTTC
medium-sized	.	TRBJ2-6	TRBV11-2	CASSLSVSGANVLTF	TGTGCCAGCAGCCTATCTGTCTCTGGGGCCAACGTCCTGACTTTC
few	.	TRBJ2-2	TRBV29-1	CSVGLDRNTGELFF	TGCAGCGTAGGCCTCGACAGGAACACCGGGGAGCTGTTTTTT
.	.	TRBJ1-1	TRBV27	CASSLAPKAGTEAFF	TGTGCCAGCAGTTTGGCGCCAAAGGCCGGCACTGAAGCTTTCTTT
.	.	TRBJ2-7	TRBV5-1	CASSLYGSSYEQYF	TGCGCCAGCAGCTTATATGGAAGCTCCTACGAGCAGTACTTC
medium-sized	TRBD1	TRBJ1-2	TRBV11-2	CASSYPGQGNYGYTF	TGTGCCAGCAGCTATCCTGGACAGGGCAACTATGGCTACACCTTC
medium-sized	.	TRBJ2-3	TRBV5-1	CASSSTVTETSDTQYF	TGCGCCAGCAGCTCAACCGTGACAGAAACCTCAGATACGCAGTATTTT
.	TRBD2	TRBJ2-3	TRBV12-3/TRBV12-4	CASSSPSGGDRDTQYF	TGTGCCAGCAGTTCCCCAAGCGGGGGGGATAGAGATACGCAGTATTTT
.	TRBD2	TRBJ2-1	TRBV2	CASSASGTSGDNEQFF	TGTGCCAGCAGTGCCTCCGGGACTAGCGGGGATAATGAGCAGTTCTTC
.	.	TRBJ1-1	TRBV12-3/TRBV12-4	CASSLNRKNTEAFF	TGTGCCAGCAGTTTAAACAGAAAAAACACTGAAGCTTTCTTT
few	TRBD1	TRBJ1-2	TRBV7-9	CASSYPPSGQGDGDTF	TGTGCCAGCAGCTACCCCCCTTCAGGACAGGGGGATGGCGACACCTTC
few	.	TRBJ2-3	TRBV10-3	CAISESRPTDTQYF	TGTGCCATCAGTGAGTCGCGGCCCACAGATACGCAGTATTTT
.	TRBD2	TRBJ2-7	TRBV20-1	CSTDAGGGSSYEQYF	TGCAGTACCGACGCGGGAGGGGGAAGCTCCTACGAGCAGTACTTC
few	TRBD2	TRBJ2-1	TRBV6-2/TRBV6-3	CASSLERGPNNEQFF	TGTGCCAGCAGTCTAGAGCGGGGGCCCAACAATGAGCAGTTCTTC
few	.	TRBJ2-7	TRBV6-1	CASIATSYEQYF	TGTGCCAGCATAGCTACTTCCTACGAGCAGTACTTC
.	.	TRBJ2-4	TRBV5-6	CASSSQSNYLRNIQYF	TGTGCCAGCAGCTCCCAATCCAACTACCTGAGGAACATTCAGTACTTC
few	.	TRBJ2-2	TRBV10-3	CAISESGRRAGELFF	TGTGCCATCAGTGAGTCGGGAAGGAGAGCCGGGGAGCTGTTTTTT
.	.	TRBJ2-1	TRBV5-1	CASSLLGLDSGHEQFF	TGCGCCAGCAGCTTGCTAGGTTTGGACAGCGGGCATGAGCAGTTCTTC
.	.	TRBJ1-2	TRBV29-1	CSVSHLGRRYGYTF	TGCAGCGTTTCACACTTAGGACGGCGGTATGGCTACACCTTC
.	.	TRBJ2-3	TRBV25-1	CASRKQNRDTQYF	TGTGCCAGCCGTAAACAGAACAGGGATACGCAGTATTTT
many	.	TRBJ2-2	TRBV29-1	CSAGPTANTGELFF	TGCAGCGCAGGACCTACGGCGAACACCGGGGAGCTGTTTTTT
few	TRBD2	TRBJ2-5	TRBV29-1	CSEARGAEKTQYF	TGCAGCGAGGCGCGGGGGGCAGAGAAGACCCAGTACTTC
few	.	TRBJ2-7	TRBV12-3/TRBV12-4	CASSLVGVGYEQYF	TGTGCCAGCAGTTTAGTTGGGGTGGGGTACGAGCAGTACTTC
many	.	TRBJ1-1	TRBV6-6	CASSFADRDMNTEAFF	TGTGCCAGCAGTTTCGCGGACAGAGACATGAACACTGAAGCTTTCTTT
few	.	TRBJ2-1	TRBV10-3	CAISELVNYNEQFF	TGTGCCATCAGTGAGTTAGTCAACTACAATGAGCAGTTCTTC
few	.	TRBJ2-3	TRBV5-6	CASSSGPGSAGTQYF	TGTGCCAGCAGCAGTGGGCCCGGGAGTGCAGGGACGCAGTATTTT
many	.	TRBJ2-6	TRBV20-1	CSARPGANVLTF	TGCAGTGCTAGACCTGGGGCCAACGTCCTGACTTTC
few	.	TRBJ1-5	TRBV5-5	CASSLWGGGQPQHF	TGTGCCAGCAGCTTGTGGGGAGGGGGTCAGCCCCAGCATTTT
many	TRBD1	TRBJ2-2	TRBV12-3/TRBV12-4	CATRDSTSTGELFF	TGTGCCACCAGGGACAGTACATCAACCGGGGAGCTGTTTTTT
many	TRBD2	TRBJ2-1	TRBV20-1	CSATLLAGGQKTYNEQFF	TGCAGTGCCACTCTCCTAGCGGGGGGTCAAAAAACCTACAATGAGCAGTTCTTC
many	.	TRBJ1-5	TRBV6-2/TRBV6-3	CASSYWLVSNQPQHF	TGTGCCAGCAGTTACTGGCTAGTTAGCAATCAGCCCCAGCATTTT
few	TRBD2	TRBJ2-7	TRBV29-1	CSVGEAGGLSYEQYF	TGCAGCGTGGGAGAGGCGGGGGGGCTTTCCTACGAGCAGTACTTC
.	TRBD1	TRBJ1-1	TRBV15	CATSRGLGTVNEAFF	TGTGCCACCAGCAGAGGTCTTGGGACAGTAAATGAAGCTTTCTTT
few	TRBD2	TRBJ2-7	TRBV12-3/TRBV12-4	CASSLSSGGTYEQYF	TGTGCCAGCAGTTTATCCAGCGGGGGCACCTACGAGCAGTACTTC
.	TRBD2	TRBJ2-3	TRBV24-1	CATSDLQVWAVIAGDRTDTQYF	TGTGCCACCAGTGATTTGCAAGTATGGGCAGTCATAGCGGGGGACCGCACAGATACGCAGTATTTT
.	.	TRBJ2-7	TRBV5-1	CASSLGTRFPYEQYF	TGCGCCAGCAGCCTAGGGACACGTTTTCCCTACGAGCAGTACTTC
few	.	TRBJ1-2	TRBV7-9	CASSHPGEFRDGYTF	TGTGCCAGCAGCCACCCCGGCGAGTTTAGGGATGGCTACACCTTC